A selection of T cell receptor beta chains follows, all from one sample in a study of T cells after yellow fever vaccination. TCRdb fed the 5' RACE reads into MiXCR, producing one record per CDR3 protein. Among approximately 450,000 distinct CDR3 sequences listed, 15% to 20% were seen once. This specimen consisted of PBMCs, obtained before the yellow fever booster vaccination. The receptors originated from a man between 18 and 29 years old who received the YFV17D yellow fever vaccine. Both conserved end residues are part of each CDR3. A D gene is named only where the DNA matches it firmly. The listing skips clone size in some rows; elsewhere it reads once, few, many or a size class.

d_gene: NA
j_gene: TRBJ2-1
v_gene: TRBV27
abundance: NA
CDR3aa: CASGRVAGAYNEQFF
CDR3nt: TGTGCCAGCGGCCGGGTGGCAGGTGCCTACAATGAGCAGTTCTTC

d_gene: NA
j_gene: TRBJ1-1
v_gene: TRBV5-1
abundance: NA
CDR3aa: CASSLALTGDEAFF
CDR3nt: TGCGCCAGCAGCTTGGCCCTGACAGGAGATGAAGCTTTCTTT

d_gene: NA
j_gene: TRBJ1-1
v_gene: TRBV4-1
abundance: NA
CDR3aa: CASSLMGTAEAFF
CDR3nt: TGCGCCAGCAGCCTCATGGGAACGGCTGAAGCTTTCTTT

d_gene: TRBD2
j_gene: TRBJ2-5
v_gene: TRBV20-1
abundance: few
CDR3aa: CSARQLAGGNQETQYF
CDR3nt: TGCAGTGCTAGGCAGCTAGCGGGGGGAAACCAAGAGACCCAGTACTTC

d_gene: NA
j_gene: TRBJ2-2
v_gene: TRBV5-1
abundance: NA
CDR3aa: CASSVGTRNTGELFF
CDR3nt: TGCGCCAGCAGTGTGGGGACTCGGAACACCGGGGAGCTGTTTTTT

d_gene: NA
j_gene: TRBJ1-5
v_gene: TRBV20-1
abundance: NA
CDR3aa: CSARATGGQPQHF
CDR3nt: TGCAGTGCTAGAGCGACGGGTGGGCAGCCCCAGCATTTT

d_gene: NA
j_gene: TRBJ2-5
v_gene: TRBV20-1
abundance: NA
CDR3aa: CSARDGQTAETQYF
CDR3nt: TGCAGTGCTAGAGATGGACAGACGGCGGAGACCCAGTACTTC

d_gene: NA
j_gene: TRBJ2-4
v_gene: TRBV6-5
abundance: NA
CDR3aa: CASSSRRGENIQYF
CDR3nt: TGTGCCAGCAGCTCACGGAGGGGGGAAAACATTCAGTACTTC

d_gene: NA
j_gene: TRBJ1-2
v_gene: TRBV19
abundance: few
CDR3aa: CASSILVRNYYGYTF
CDR3nt: TGTGCCAGTAGTATTTTAGTTCGGAACTACTATGGCTACACCTTC

d_gene: NA
j_gene: TRBJ1-6
v_gene: TRBV12-3/TRBV12-4
abundance: few
CDR3aa: CASSPPRARGSPLHF
CDR3nt: TGTGCCAGCAGCCCCCCCCGGGCCAGAGGTTCACCCCTCCACTTT

d_gene: TRBD1
j_gene: TRBJ1-4
v_gene: TRBV4-2
abundance: few
CDR3aa: CASSQDDAGTGSEKLFF
CDR3nt: TGTGCCAGCAGCCAAGATGACGCCGGGACAGGGAGTGAAAAACTGTTTTTT

d_gene: NA
j_gene: TRBJ1-4
v_gene: TRBV5-1
abundance: NA
CDR3aa: CASSSLSGPNEKLFF
CDR3nt: TGCGCCAGCAGCTCCCTCTCGGGCCCTAATGAAAAACTGTTTTTT

d_gene: TRBD1
j_gene: TRBJ2-1
v_gene: TRBV7-9
abundance: once
CDR3aa: CASSPTSGTGGNEQFF
CDR3nt: TGTGCCAGCAGCCCGACCTCCGGGACAGGGGGCAATGAGCAGTTCTTC

d_gene: NA
j_gene: TRBJ2-3
v_gene: TRBV24-1
abundance: few
CDR3aa: CATSVSGGSDTQYF
CDR3nt: TGTGCCACCAGTGTGTCGGGGGGCAGCGATACGCAGTATTTT

d_gene: NA
j_gene: TRBJ2-5
v_gene: TRBV5-4
abundance: many
CDR3aa: CASSPEMEETQYF
CDR3nt: TGTGCCAGCAGCCCGGAGATGGAAGAGACCCAGTACTTC

d_gene: TRBD1
j_gene: TRBJ1-1
v_gene: TRBV6-5
abundance: NA
CDR3aa: CASSRQTGDFLNTEAFF
CDR3nt: TGTGCCAGCAGTAGACAGACAGGGGACTTCTTGAACACTGAAGCTTTCTTT

d_gene: NA
j_gene: TRBJ2-3
v_gene: TRBV15
abundance: NA
CDR3aa: CATSRDRARTDTQYF
CDR3nt: TGTGCCACCAGCAGAGATCGGGCACGCACAGATACGCAGTATTTT

d_gene: NA
j_gene: TRBJ1-5
v_gene: TRBV6-6
abundance: NA
CDR3aa: CASSYTPTRGWNQPQHF
CDR3nt: TGTGCCAGCAGTTACACCCCCACCCGGGGCTGGAATCAGCCCCAGCATTTT

d_gene: NA
j_gene: TRBJ2-5
v_gene: TRBV20-1
abundance: few
CDR3aa: CSARVLRGETQYF
CDR3nt: TGCAGTGCTAGAGTCTTGCGGGGAGAGACCCAGTACTTC

d_gene: NA
j_gene: TRBJ2-3
v_gene: TRBV7-3
abundance: few
CDR3aa: CAISQAGPTDTQYF
CDR3nt: TGTGCCATCAGCCAGGCGGGACCCACAGATACGCAGTATTTT

d_gene: NA
j_gene: TRBJ2-7
v_gene: TRBV19
abundance: NA
CDR3aa: CASSPRRGVSYEQYF
CDR3nt: TGTGCCAGTAGTCCAAGGAGGGGGGTCTCCTACGAGCAGTACTTC

d_gene: NA
j_gene: TRBJ2-3
v_gene: TRBV5-6
abundance: few
CDR3aa: CASSNTGTTDTQYF
CDR3nt: TGTGCCAGCAGCAACACAGGGACCACAGATACGCAGTATTTT

d_gene: TRBD1
j_gene: TRBJ1-1
v_gene: TRBV4-1
abundance: many
CDR3aa: CASSPGQGNTEAFF
CDR3nt: TGTGCCAGCAGCCCCGGACAGGGGAACACTGAAGCTTTCTTT

d_gene: NA
j_gene: TRBJ2-3
v_gene: TRBV7-9
abundance: NA
CDR3aa: CASSLYNIPGADTQYF
CDR3nt: TGTGCCAGCAGCTTATATAACATCCCGGGGGCAGATACGCAGTATTTT

d_gene: NA
j_gene: TRBJ1-6
v_gene: TRBV12-3/TRBV12-4
abundance: few
CDR3aa: CASSLGWGENSPLHF
CDR3nt: TGTGCCAGCAGTTTAGGGTGGGGGGAAAACTCACCCCTCCACTTT

d_gene: TRBD2
j_gene: TRBJ2-5
v_gene: TRBV6-5
abundance: NA
CDR3aa: CASTRMTWTSGGQETQYF
CDR3nt: TGTGCCAGCACAAGGATGACGTGGACTAGCGGGGGACAAGAGACCCAGTACTTC

d_gene: TRBD2
j_gene: TRBJ2-5
v_gene: TRBV28
abundance: NA
CDR3aa: CASRVAGDEETQYF
CDR3nt: TGTGCCAGCAGGGTAGCGGGGGATGAAGAGACCCAGTACTTC

d_gene: NA
j_gene: TRBJ1-1
v_gene: TRBV27
abundance: once
CDR3aa: CASSRRGANTEAFF
CDR3nt: TGTGCCAGCAGCCGAAGGGGGGCGAACACTGAAGCTTTCTTT

d_gene: NA
j_gene: TRBJ2-5
v_gene: TRBV20-1
abundance: few
CDR3aa: CSAGQGGTQYF
CDR3nt: TGCAGTGCGGGGCAGGGGGGGACCCAGTACTTC

d_gene: TRBD1
j_gene: TRBJ1-1
v_gene: TRBV20-1
abundance: many
CDR3aa: CSAHDVRGSTEAFF
CDR3nt: TGCAGTGCTCACGACGTCAGGGGGAGTACTGAAGCTTTCTTT

d_gene: TRBD1
j_gene: TRBJ1-1
v_gene: TRBV5-4
abundance: NA
CDR3aa: CAGEHATTGRVEAFF
CDR3nt: TGTGCCGGCGAACATGCGACGACAGGGCGGGTTGAAGCTTTCTTT

d_gene: TRBD1
j_gene: TRBJ1-5
v_gene: TRBV6-2/TRBV6-3
abundance: once
CDR3aa: CASTPGGQGGQPQHF
CDR3nt: TGTGCCAGCACCCCTGGGGGACAGGGTGGTCAGCCCCAGCATTTT

d_gene: NA
j_gene: TRBJ1-1
v_gene: TRBV20-1
abundance: many
CDR3aa: CSAEDPSANAEAFF
CDR3nt: TGCAGTGCTGAGGACCCCTCGGCGAACGCTGAAGCTTTCTTT

d_gene: TRBD2
j_gene: TRBJ2-1
v_gene: TRBV7-6
abundance: few
CDR3aa: CASSMGLAGGDEQFF
CDR3nt: TGTGCCAGCAGCATGGGACTAGCGGGGGGGGATGAGCAGTTCTTC

d_gene: TRBD1
j_gene: TRBJ1-5
v_gene: TRBV6-6
abundance: NA
CDR3aa: CATRGQVDQPQHF
CDR3nt: TGTGCCACCCGGGGACAGGTGGATCAGCCCCAGCATTTT

d_gene: NA
j_gene: TRBJ2-1
v_gene: TRBV29-1
abundance: few
CDR3aa: CSDARQTHEQFF
CDR3nt: TGCAGCGATGCAAGACAGACCCATGAGCAGTTCTTC

d_gene: NA
j_gene: TRBJ1-1
v_gene: TRBV5-1
abundance: NA
CDR3aa: CASSFTNTEAFF
CDR3nt: TGCGCCAGCAGCTTCACGAACACTGAAGCTTTCTTT

d_gene: NA
j_gene: TRBJ2-5
v_gene: TRBV9
abundance: NA
CDR3aa: CASSVEGRDGETQYF
CDR3nt: TGTGCCAGCAGCGTAGAGGGGCGAGATGGAGAGACCCAGTACTTC

d_gene: TRBD2
j_gene: TRBJ2-3
v_gene: TRBV20-1
abundance: few
CDR3aa: CSASAGGALDTQYF
CDR3nt: TGCAGTGCTTCGGCGGGGGGGGCATTGGATACGCAGTATTTT

d_gene: NA
j_gene: TRBJ1-6
v_gene: TRBV6-5
abundance: NA
CDR3aa: CASSYAPHNSPLHF
CDR3nt: TGTGCCAGCAGTTACGCCCCCCATAATTCACCCCTCCACTTT

d_gene: NA
j_gene: TRBJ1-2
v_gene: TRBV6-5
abundance: NA
CDR3aa: CASSSQLGQKGGYTF
CDR3nt: TGTGCCAGCAGCTCACAACTTGGACAGAAGGGTGGCTACACCTTC